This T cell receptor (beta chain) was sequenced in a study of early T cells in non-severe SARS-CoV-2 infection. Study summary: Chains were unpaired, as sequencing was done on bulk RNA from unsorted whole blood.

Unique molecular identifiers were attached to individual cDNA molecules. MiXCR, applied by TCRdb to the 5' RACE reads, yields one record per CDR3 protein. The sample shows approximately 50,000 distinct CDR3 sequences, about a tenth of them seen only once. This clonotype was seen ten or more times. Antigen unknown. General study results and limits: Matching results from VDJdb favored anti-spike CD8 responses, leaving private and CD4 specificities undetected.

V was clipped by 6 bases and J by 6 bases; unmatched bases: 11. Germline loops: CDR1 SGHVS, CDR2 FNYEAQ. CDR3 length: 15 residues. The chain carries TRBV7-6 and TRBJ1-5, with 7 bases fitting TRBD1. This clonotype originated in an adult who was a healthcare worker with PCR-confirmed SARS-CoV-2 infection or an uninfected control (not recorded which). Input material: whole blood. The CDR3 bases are TGTGCCAGCAGTCGCACAGGGGACGGCGTTCAGCCCCAGCATTTT. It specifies CASSRTGDGVQPQHF.